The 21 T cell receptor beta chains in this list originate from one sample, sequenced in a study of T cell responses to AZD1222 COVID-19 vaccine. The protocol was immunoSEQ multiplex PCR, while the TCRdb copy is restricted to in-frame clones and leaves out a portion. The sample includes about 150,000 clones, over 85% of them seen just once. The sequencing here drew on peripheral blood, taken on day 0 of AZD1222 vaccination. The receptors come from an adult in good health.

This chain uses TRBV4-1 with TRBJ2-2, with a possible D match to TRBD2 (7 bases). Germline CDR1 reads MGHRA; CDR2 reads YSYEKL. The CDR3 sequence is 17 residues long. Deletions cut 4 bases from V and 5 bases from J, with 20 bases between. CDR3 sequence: CASSRQGRDTTTGELFF. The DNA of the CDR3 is TGCGCCAGCAGCCGTCAAGGGAGGGACACCACTACCGGGGAGCTGTTTTTT.

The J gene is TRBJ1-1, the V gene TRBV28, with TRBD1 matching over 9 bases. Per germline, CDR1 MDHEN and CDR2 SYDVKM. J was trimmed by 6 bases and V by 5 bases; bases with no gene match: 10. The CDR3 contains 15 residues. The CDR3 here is CASSAPGQGFAEAFF. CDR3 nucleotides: TGTGCCAGCAGTGCTCCGGGACAGGGTTTTGCTGAAGCTTTCTTT.

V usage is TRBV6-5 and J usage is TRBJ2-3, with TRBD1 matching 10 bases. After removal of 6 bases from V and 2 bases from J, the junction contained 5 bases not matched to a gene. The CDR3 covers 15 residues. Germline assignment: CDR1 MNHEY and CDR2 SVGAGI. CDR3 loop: CASRVGTGDTDTQYF. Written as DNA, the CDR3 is TGTGCCAGCAGAGTCGGGACAGGGGACACAGATACGCAGTATTTT.

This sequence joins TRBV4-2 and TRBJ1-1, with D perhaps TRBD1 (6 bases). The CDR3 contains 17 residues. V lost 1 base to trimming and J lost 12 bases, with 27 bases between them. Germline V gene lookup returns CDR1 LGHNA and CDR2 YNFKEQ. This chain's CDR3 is CASSQGGNRAASTKTFF. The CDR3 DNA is TGTGCCAGCAGCCAAGGGGGGAACAGGGCAGCCTCCACTAAGACTTTCTTT.

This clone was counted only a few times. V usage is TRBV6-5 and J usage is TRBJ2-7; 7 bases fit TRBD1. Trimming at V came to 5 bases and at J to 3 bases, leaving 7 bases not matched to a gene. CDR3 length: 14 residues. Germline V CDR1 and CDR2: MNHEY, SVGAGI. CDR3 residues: CASSPGTAGYEQYF. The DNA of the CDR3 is TGTGCCAGCAGTCCAGGGACAGCTGGCTACGAGCAGTACTTC.

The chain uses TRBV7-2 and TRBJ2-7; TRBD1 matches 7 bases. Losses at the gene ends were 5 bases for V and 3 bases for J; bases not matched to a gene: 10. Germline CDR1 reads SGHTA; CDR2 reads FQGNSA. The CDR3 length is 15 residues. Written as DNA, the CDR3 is TGTGCCAGCAGCCGGACGGTAGGGGGCCTCTACGAGCAGTACTTC. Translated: CASSRTVGGLYEQYF.

The CDR3 protein is CSGKHASNYGYTF. The DNA of the CDR3 is TGCAGCGGGAAGCACGCCTCTAACTATGGCTACACCTTC. V is TRBV29-1 and J is TRBJ1-2; no reliable D call. The CDR3 extends over 13 amino acids. Germline CDR1 and CDR2: SQVTM and ANQGSEA. V was clipped by 7 bases and J by 0 bases, with 12 bases between them.

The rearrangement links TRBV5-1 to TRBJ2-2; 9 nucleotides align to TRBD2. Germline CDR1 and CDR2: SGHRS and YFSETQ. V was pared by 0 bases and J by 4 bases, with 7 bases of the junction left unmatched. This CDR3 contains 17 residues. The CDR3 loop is CASSLGSGSAGTGELFF. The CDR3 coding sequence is TGCGCCAGCAGCTTGGGTAGCGGGAGTGCGGGCACCGGGGAGCTGTTTTTT.

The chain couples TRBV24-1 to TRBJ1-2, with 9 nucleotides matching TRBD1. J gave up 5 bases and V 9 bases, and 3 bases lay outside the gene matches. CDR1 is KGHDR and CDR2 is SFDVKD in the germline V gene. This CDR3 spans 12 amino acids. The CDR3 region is CATRDREYGYTF. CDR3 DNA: TGTGCCACCCGGGACAGGGAATATGGCTACACCTTC.

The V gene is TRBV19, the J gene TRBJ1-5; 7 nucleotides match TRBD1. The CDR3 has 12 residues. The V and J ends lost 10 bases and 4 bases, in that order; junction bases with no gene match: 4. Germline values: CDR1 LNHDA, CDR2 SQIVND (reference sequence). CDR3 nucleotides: TGTGCCAACTCCAGGGGGAATCAGCCCCAGCATTTT. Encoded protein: CANSRGNQPQHF.

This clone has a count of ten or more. CDR3 nucleotide sequence: TGTGCCAGCTCTCCCGGCGGGGGTCCCTACGAGCAGTACTTC. Protein sequence: CASSPGGGPYEQYF. The V and J genes are TRBV18 and TRBJ2-7; 7 bases line up with TRBD2. CDR3 size: 14 residues. V shed 6 bases, J shed 2 bases, and the junction held 7 bases outside the gene matches. Germline CDR1 KGHSH, CDR2 LQKENI.

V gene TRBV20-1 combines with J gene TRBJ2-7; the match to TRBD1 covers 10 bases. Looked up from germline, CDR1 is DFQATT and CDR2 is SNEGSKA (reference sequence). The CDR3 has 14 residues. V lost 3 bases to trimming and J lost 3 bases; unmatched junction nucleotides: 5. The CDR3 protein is CSASRTGGIYEQYF. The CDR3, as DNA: TGCAGTGCTAGTAGGACAGGGGGAATCTACGAGCAGTACTTC.

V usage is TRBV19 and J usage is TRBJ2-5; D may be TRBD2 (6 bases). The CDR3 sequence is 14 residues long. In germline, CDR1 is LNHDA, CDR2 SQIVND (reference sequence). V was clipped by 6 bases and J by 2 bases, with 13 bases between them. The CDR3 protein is CASSGSPPQETQYF. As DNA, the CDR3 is TGTGCCAGTAGCGGGAGCCCTCCGCAAGAGACCCAGTACTTC.

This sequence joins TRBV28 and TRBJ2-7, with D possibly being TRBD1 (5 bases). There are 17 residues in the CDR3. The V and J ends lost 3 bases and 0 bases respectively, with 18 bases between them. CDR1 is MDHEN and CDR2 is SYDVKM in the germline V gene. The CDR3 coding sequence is TGTGCCAGCAGTTTCCCGCGTCGGACACCACTCTCCTACGAGCAGTACTTC. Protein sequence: CASSFPRRTPLSYEQYF. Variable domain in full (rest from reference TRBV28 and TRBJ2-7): DVKVTQSSRYLVKRTGEKVFLECVQDMDHENMFWYRQDPGLGLRLIYFSYDVKMKEKGDIPEGYSVSREKKERFSLILESASTNQTSMYLCASSFPRRTPLSYEQYFGPGTRLTVT.

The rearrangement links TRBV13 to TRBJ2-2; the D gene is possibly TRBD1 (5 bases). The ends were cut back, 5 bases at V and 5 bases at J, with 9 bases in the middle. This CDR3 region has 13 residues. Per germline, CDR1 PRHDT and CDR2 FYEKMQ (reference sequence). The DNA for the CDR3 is TGTGCCAGCAGCAGGGGCAGTACCGGGGAGCTGTTTTTT. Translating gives CASSRGSTGELFF.

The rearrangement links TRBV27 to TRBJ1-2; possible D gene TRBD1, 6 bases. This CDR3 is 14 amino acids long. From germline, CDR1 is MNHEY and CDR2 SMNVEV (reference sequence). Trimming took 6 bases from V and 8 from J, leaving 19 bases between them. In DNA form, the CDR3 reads TGTGCCAGCAGCCCATTGGGGGGGGGCGAAGGCTACACCTTC. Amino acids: CASSPLGGGEGYTF.

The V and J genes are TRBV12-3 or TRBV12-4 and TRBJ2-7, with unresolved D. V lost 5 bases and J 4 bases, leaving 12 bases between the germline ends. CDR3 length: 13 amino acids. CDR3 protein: CASSLARAYEQYF. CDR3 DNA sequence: TGTGCCAGCAGTCTTGCTCGGGCTTACGAGCAGTACTTC.

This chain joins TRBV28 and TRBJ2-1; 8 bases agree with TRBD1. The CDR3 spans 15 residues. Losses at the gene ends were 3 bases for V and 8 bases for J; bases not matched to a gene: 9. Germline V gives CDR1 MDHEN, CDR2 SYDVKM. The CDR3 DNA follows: TGTGCCAGCAGTTTCCCTCGACAGGGGACCCATGAGCAGTTCTTC. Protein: CASSFPRQGTHEQFF. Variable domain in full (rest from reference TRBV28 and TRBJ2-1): DVKVTQSSRYLVKRTGEKVFLECVQDMDHENMFWYRQDPGLGLRLIYFSYDVKMKEKGDIPEGYSVSREKKERFSLILESASTNQTSMYLCASSFPRQGTHEQFFGPGTRLTVL.

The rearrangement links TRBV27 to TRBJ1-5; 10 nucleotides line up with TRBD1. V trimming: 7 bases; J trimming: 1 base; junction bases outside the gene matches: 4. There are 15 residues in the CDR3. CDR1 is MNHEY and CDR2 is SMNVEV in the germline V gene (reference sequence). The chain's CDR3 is CASTRDRGSNQPQHF. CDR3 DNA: TGTGCCAGCACCCGGGACAGGGGCAGCAATCAGCCCCAGCATTTT.

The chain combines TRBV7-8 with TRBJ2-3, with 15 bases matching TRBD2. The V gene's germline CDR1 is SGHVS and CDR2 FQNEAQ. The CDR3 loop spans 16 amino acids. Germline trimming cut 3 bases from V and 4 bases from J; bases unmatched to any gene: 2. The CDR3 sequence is CASSFGLAGGPDTQYF. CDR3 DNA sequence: TGTGCCAGCAGCTTCGGACTAGCGGGGGGGCCAGATACGCAGTATTTT.

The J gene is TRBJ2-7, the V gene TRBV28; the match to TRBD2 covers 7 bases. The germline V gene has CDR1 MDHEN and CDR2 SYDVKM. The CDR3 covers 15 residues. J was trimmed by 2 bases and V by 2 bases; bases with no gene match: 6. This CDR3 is CASSLGREWPYEQYF. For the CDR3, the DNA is TGTGCCAGCAGTTTAGGGAGGGAATGGCCCTACGAGCAGTACTTC.